This is a list of T cell receptor beta chains from one sample in a study of regulatory T cells in long-lasting Graves disease. MiXCR, run by TCRdb on the multiplex PCR reads, gives a single entry per CDR3 protein. The repertoire holds approximately 290,000 distinct CDR3 sequences, with 22% as singletons. The sequencing here drew on peripheral blood mononuclear cells (PBMCs), taken when the disease was refractory, from a patient treated with antithyroid drugs. These receptors all stem from a female donor with Graves disease. Both conserved end residues are part of each CDR3. A D gene is named only where the DNA matches it firmly. Clone size appears in some rows only: once, few, many, or a class for an expanded clone.

CDR3 length: 15
V gene: TRBV7-2
J gene: TRBJ2-5
D gene: NA
clone size: many
CDR3 DNA: TGTGCCAGCAGCTTAGTGGCAGAACCCCAAGAGACCCAGTACTTC
CDR3 protein: CASSLVAEPQETQYF

CDR3 length: 14
V gene: TRBV20-1
J gene: TRBJ2-3
D gene: NA
clone size: NA
CDR3 DNA: TGCAGTGCTAGATCGCCCCTCGGGGAGTATACGCAGTATTTT
CDR3 protein: CSARSPLGEYTQYF

CDR3 length: 16
V gene: TRBV27
J gene: TRBJ2-5
D gene: TRBD1
clone size: many
CDR3 DNA: TGTGCCAGCCTGTGTCGCCCGACAGGGTGCTCGGAGACCCAGTACTTC
CDR3 protein: CASLCRPTGCSETQYF

CDR3 length: 14
V gene: TRBV28
J gene: TRBJ2-7
D gene: TRBD2
clone size: many
CDR3 DNA: TGTGCCAGCAGCCCGGGACTAGGCTCCTACGAGCAGTACTTC
CDR3 protein: CASSPGLGSYEQYF

CDR3 length: 17
V gene: TRBV19
J gene: TRBJ1-5
D gene: TRBD1
clone size: few
CDR3 DNA: TGTGCCAGTAAGGGGACAGAACTTTTTTTAGGCAATCAGCCCCAGCATTTT
CDR3 protein: CASKGTELFLGNQPQHF

CDR3 length: 14
V gene: TRBV5-1
J gene: TRBJ2-7
D gene: NA
clone size: NA
CDR3 DNA: TGCGCCAGCAGCTTAATGGGCCCTAGTCTCGAGCAGTACTTC
CDR3 protein: CASSLMGPSLEQYF

CDR3 length: 16
V gene: TRBV12-3/TRBV12-4
J gene: TRBJ1-5
D gene: TRBD1
clone size: few
CDR3 DNA: TGTGCCAGCAGTCAAGGACAGGTCTCCTTAAATCAGCCCCAGCATTTT
CDR3 protein: CASSQGQVSLNQPQHF

CDR3 length: 15
V gene: TRBV3-1
J gene: TRBJ2-7
D gene: NA
clone size: many
CDR3 DNA: TGTGCCAGCAGCCAAGGGGCCGTAGTATGGTACGAGCAGTACTTC
CDR3 protein: CASSQGAVVWYEQYF

CDR3 length: 18
V gene: TRBV5-6
J gene: TRBJ2-7
D gene: TRBD2
clone size: few
CDR3 DNA: TGTGCCAGCAGCTGCGGACTAGCGGGACCGAGGGAAATTTACGAGCAGTACTTC
CDR3 protein: CASSCGLAGPREIYEQYF

CDR3 length: 16
V gene: TRBV6-1
J gene: TRBJ2-1
D gene: TRBD2
clone size: NA
CDR3 DNA: TGTGCCAGCCTTGGGGGGGTCTCGGGACCGTACAATGAGCAGTTCTTC
CDR3 protein: CASLGGVSGPYNEQFF

CDR3 length: 14
V gene: TRBV7-2
J gene: TRBJ2-5
D gene: NA
clone size: many
CDR3 DNA: TGTGCCAGCAGCTTAACGGGGGTCCAAGAGACCCAGTACTTC
CDR3 protein: CASSLTGVQETQYF

CDR3 length: 13
V gene: TRBV30
J gene: TRBJ2-2
D gene: NA
clone size: NA
CDR3 DNA: TGTGCCTGGAGTGTTTCTGGGGCCGGGGAGCTGTTTTTT
CDR3 protein: CAWSVSGAGELFF

CDR3 length: 16
V gene: TRBV7-2
J gene: TRBJ1-1
D gene: TRBD1
clone size: NA
CDR3 DNA: TGTGCCAGCAGCTTTAATCCCGGACAGGGGAGTTTGTGGGCTTTCTTT
CDR3 protein: CASSFNPGQGSLWAFF

CDR3 length: 16
V gene: TRBV3-1
J gene: TRBJ1-6
D gene: TRBD1
clone size: NA
CDR3 DNA: TGTGCCAGCAGCCGAGGGGGCGGACGGGATAATTCACCCCTCCACTTT
CDR3 protein: CASSRGGGRDNSPLHF

CDR3 length: 14
V gene: TRBV7-3
J gene: TRBJ1-6
D gene: NA
clone size: few
CDR3 DNA: TGTGCCAGCAGCTTAAGGGGGCGCGGTTCACCCCTCCACTTT
CDR3 protein: CASSLRGRGSPLHF

CDR3 length: 14
V gene: TRBV28
J gene: TRBJ1-3
D gene: NA
clone size: few
CDR3 DNA: TGTGCCAGCAGCCTTCCGACAGCTGGAAACACCATATATTTT
CDR3 protein: CASSLPTAGNTIYF

CDR3 length: 17
V gene: TRBV6-1
J gene: TRBJ2-2
D gene: TRBD1
clone size: few
CDR3 DNA: TGTGCCAGCAGTAGGCGGACAGGGGCGGCGAACACCGGGGAGCTGTTTTTT
CDR3 protein: CASSRRTGAANTGELFF

CDR3 length: 16
V gene: TRBV20-1
J gene: TRBJ2-2
D gene: TRBD1
clone size: NA
CDR3 DNA: TGCAGTGCTAGAGCCCCGGGACAGGGGGGCACCGGGGAGCTGTTTTTT
CDR3 protein: CSARAPGQGGTGELFF

CDR3 length: 15
V gene: TRBV4-3
J gene: TRBJ1-1
D gene: TRBD1
clone size: NA
CDR3 DNA: TGCGCCAGCAGCCAGGAGACAGGGCAGAACACTGAAGCTTTCTTT
CDR3 protein: CASSQETGQNTEAFF

CDR3 length: 16
V gene: TRBV14
J gene: TRBJ2-7
D gene: TRBD2
clone size: few
CDR3 DNA: TGTGCCAGCAGCCTTTTTAGCGGGAGTGGGATTTACGAGCAGTACTTC
CDR3 protein: CASSLFSGSGIYEQYF

CDR3 length: 14
V gene: TRBV29-1
J gene: TRBJ1-2
D gene: NA
clone size: many
CDR3 DNA: TGCAGCGTGTACGGGGGGCAAGCTAACTATGGCTACACCTTC
CDR3 protein: CSVYGGQANYGYTF

CDR3 length: 14
V gene: TRBV11-2
J gene: TRBJ1-2
D gene: NA
clone size: many
CDR3 DNA: TGTGCCAGCGTTCGAGGGGGGACTAACTATGGCTACACCTTC
CDR3 protein: CASVRGGTNYGYTF

CDR3 length: 11
V gene: TRBV28
J gene: TRBJ1-2
D gene: NA
clone size: few
CDR3 DNA: TGTGCCAGCAGTATAGTAGACGGCTACACCTTC
CDR3 protein: CASSIVDGYTF

CDR3 length: 18
V gene: TRBV19
J gene: TRBJ2-2
D gene: TRBD1
clone size: NA
CDR3 DNA: TGTGCCAGTAGTATATGGACACCGGGACAGGGAATTAACGGGGAGCTGTTTTTT
CDR3 protein: CASSIWTPGQGINGELFF

CDR3 length: 15
V gene: TRBV6-1
J gene: TRBJ2-7
D gene: TRBD1
clone size: many
CDR3 DNA: TGTGCCAGCAGGCGACAGGGTAAGGGATCCTACGAGCAGTACTTC
CDR3 protein: CASRRQGKGSYEQYF

CDR3 length: 16
V gene: TRBV5-1
J gene: TRBJ2-6
D gene: NA
clone size: NA
CDR3 DNA: TGCGCCAGCAGCTTGAAGGAGGGCTCTGGGGCCAACGTCCTGACTTTC
CDR3 protein: CASSLKEGSGANVLTF

CDR3 length: 14
V gene: TRBV19
J gene: TRBJ1-5
D gene: NA
clone size: NA
CDR3 DNA: TGTGCCAGTACCCGAGACAGGAGCAATCAGCCCCAGCATTTT
CDR3 protein: CASTRDRSNQPQHF

CDR3 length: 14
V gene: TRBV10-3
J gene: TRBJ1-4
D gene: TRBD1
clone size: NA
CDR3 DNA: TGTGCCATCAGTGCGTCAGGGGGGAATGAAAAACTGTTTTTT
CDR3 protein: CAISASGGNEKLFF

CDR3 length: 15
V gene: TRBV15
J gene: TRBJ1-2
D gene: NA
clone size: many
CDR3 DNA: TGTGCCACCAGCAGAGATTGGGGGGACAACTATGGCTACACCTTC
CDR3 protein: CATSRDWGDNYGYTF

CDR3 length: 12
V gene: TRBV20-1
J gene: TRBJ2-5
D gene: NA
clone size: many
CDR3 DNA: TGCAGTGCTGGGGTCCTCGGGGAGACCCAGTACTTC
CDR3 protein: CSAGVLGETQYF

CDR3 length: 13
V gene: TRBV6-2/TRBV6-3
J gene: TRBJ1-2
D gene: NA
clone size: many
CDR3 DNA: TGTGCCAGCAGTTACTCTTTAAACTATGGCTACACCTTC
CDR3 protein: CASSYSLNYGYTF

CDR3 length: 16
V gene: TRBV5-1
J gene: TRBJ2-5
D gene: TRBD2
clone size: once
CDR3 DNA: TGCGCCAGCAGCTGGACTAGCGAGGGGGACCAAGAGACCCAGTACTTC
CDR3 protein: CASSWTSEGDQETQYF

CDR3 length: 18
V gene: TRBV7-2
J gene: TRBJ2-7
D gene: TRBD2
clone size: NA
CDR3 DNA: TGTGCCAGCAGCTTAGGCCCTAGCGGGAGGACCACTCCCTACGAGCAGTACTTC
CDR3 protein: CASSLGPSGRTTPYEQYF

CDR3 length: 12
V gene: TRBV28
J gene: TRBJ2-5
D gene: NA
clone size: many
CDR3 DNA: TGTGCCAGCAGCTTAGTGGAAGAGACCCAGTACTTC
CDR3 protein: CASSLVEETQYF

CDR3 length: 14
V gene: TRBV6-1
J gene: TRBJ2-2
D gene: NA
clone size: many
CDR3 DNA: TGTGCCAGCAGCTCTACTGGGTGGGCCGGGGAGCTGTTTTTT
CDR3 protein: CASSSTGWAGELFF

CDR3 length: 12
V gene: TRBV20-1
J gene: TRBJ2-7
D gene: NA
clone size: NA
CDR3 DNA: TGCAGTGTAGGCTGGAGCTCCTACGAGCAGTACTTC
CDR3 protein: CSVGWSSYEQYF

CDR3 length: 19
V gene: TRBV12-3/TRBV12-4
J gene: TRBJ2-1
D gene: TRBD2
clone size: few
CDR3 DNA: TGTGCCAGCAGTCCACCAGCGGGAGTTGGATGGATAAGCGACAATGAGCAGTTCTTC
CDR3 protein: CASSPPAGVGWISDNEQFF

CDR3 length: 14
V gene: TRBV12-3/TRBV12-4
J gene: TRBJ1-2
D gene: TRBD1
clone size: few
CDR3 DNA: TGTGCCAGCAGTGGGGGGACAGGGTCCTATGGCTACACCTTC
CDR3 protein: CASSGGTGSYGYTF

CDR3 length: 15
V gene: TRBV27
J gene: TRBJ2-7
D gene: NA
clone size: many
CDR3 DNA: TGTGCCAGCAGTCCTTATAGCGGCTACTCCTACGAGCAGTACTTC
CDR3 protein: CASSPYSGYSYEQYF

CDR3 length: 13
V gene: TRBV20-1
J gene: TRBJ2-7
D gene: TRBD2
clone size: NA
CDR3 DNA: TGCAGGGCTAGAGGACTAGCGACGTACGAGCAGTACTTC
CDR3 protein: CRARGLATYEQYF

CDR3 length: 13
V gene: TRBV6-1
J gene: TRBJ2-5
D gene: NA
clone size: many
CDR3 DNA: TGTGCCAGCAGCTCCACGAACTCGGGACGGAATGGTTTC
CDR3 protein: CASSSTNSGRNGF

CDR3 length: 13
V gene: TRBV12-3/TRBV12-4
J gene: TRBJ2-2
D gene: NA
clone size: NA
CDR3 DNA: TGTGCCAGCAGTTTAGTACGGGCCGGGGAGCTGTTTTTT
CDR3 protein: CASSLVRAGELFF

CDR3 length: 15
V gene: TRBV7-2
J gene: TRBJ2-3
D gene: TRBD2
clone size: NA
CDR3 DNA: TGTGCCAGCAGCTTTATGACTAGCGGGAGGAATACGCAGTATTTT
CDR3 protein: CASSFMTSGRNTQYF

CDR3 length: 13
V gene: TRBV30
J gene: TRBJ1-4
D gene: NA
clone size: NA
CDR3 DNA: TGTGCCTGTACCGGGACCAATAATGAAAAACTGTTTTTT
CDR3 protein: CACTGTNNEKLFF

CDR3 length: 16
V gene: TRBV6-2/TRBV6-3
J gene: TRBJ2-7
D gene: TRBD2
clone size: many
CDR3 DNA: TGTGCCAGCACCAGGCCAAGCGGGAGGGCCGTTTACGAGCAGTACTTC
CDR3 protein: CASTRPSGRAVYEQYF

CDR3 length: 13
V gene: TRBV4-1
J gene: TRBJ1-1
D gene: TRBD1
clone size: few
CDR3 DNA: TGCGCCAGCTGTCCTCAGGGGGGCACTGAAGCTTTCTTT
CDR3 protein: CASCPQGGTEAFF

CDR3 length: 12
V gene: TRBV28
J gene: TRBJ2-7
D gene: TRBD2
clone size: many
CDR3 DNA: TGTGCCACTAGCGGGAGACTCTACGAGCAGTACTTC
CDR3 protein: CATSGRLYEQYF

CDR3 length: 14
V gene: TRBV7-3
J gene: TRBJ2-5
D gene: NA
clone size: few
CDR3 DNA: TGTGCCAGCAGCTTAAACGGCCCCCACGAGACCCAGTACTTC
CDR3 protein: CASSLNGPHETQYF

CDR3 length: 15
V gene: TRBV2
J gene: TRBJ2-3
D gene: TRBD2
clone size: many
CDR3 DNA: TGTGCCAGCAGTGAGGGACTAGCGGGAGTAGATACGCAGTATTTT
CDR3 protein: CASSEGLAGVDTQYF

CDR3 length: 14
V gene: TRBV12-3/TRBV12-4
J gene: TRBJ1-6
D gene: NA
clone size: NA
CDR3 DNA: TGTGCCAGCGGCCCAAGCCTTAGGGGGTCACCCCTCCACTTT
CDR3 protein: CASGPSLRGSPLHF

CDR3 length: 18
V gene: TRBV27
J gene: TRBJ2-5
D gene: NA
clone size: many
CDR3 DNA: TGTGCCAGCAGCCCACGGGCGGGCCTAACCTTGGGCCAAGAGACCCAGTACTTC
CDR3 protein: CASSPRAGLTLGQETQYF

CDR3 length: 13
V gene: TRBV15
J gene: TRBJ2-2
D gene: NA
clone size: few
CDR3 DNA: TGTGCCACCAGCAGAGATAGCACCGGGGAGCTGTTTTTT
CDR3 protein: CATSRDSTGELFF

CDR3 length: 11
V gene: TRBV20-1
J gene: TRBJ2-7
D gene: NA
clone size: many
CDR3 DNA: TGCAGTGCTAGGGCAACCTACGAGCAGTACTTC
CDR3 protein: CSARATYEQYF

CDR3 length: 16
V gene: TRBV6-5
J gene: TRBJ1-6
D gene: NA
clone size: few
CDR3 DNA: TGTGCCAGCAGTTACCTTCAGGGCGCCGGGGATTCACCCCTCCACTTT
CDR3 protein: CASSYLQGAGDSPLHF

CDR3 length: 14
V gene: TRBV12-3/TRBV12-4
J gene: TRBJ2-3
D gene: NA
clone size: NA
CDR3 DNA: TGTGCCAGCAGTAACAGGGCTAGCACAGATACGCAGTATTTT
CDR3 protein: CASSNRASTDTQYF

CDR3 length: 14
V gene: TRBV3-1
J gene: TRBJ1-1
D gene: NA
clone size: many
CDR3 DNA: TGTGCCAGCAGCCACCCGAACCGGGACGACGAGGCTTTCTTT
CDR3 protein: CASSHPNRDDEAFF

CDR3 length: 15
V gene: TRBV6-5
J gene: TRBJ1-5
D gene: NA
clone size: many
CDR3 DNA: TGTGCCAGCAGTTACGTTGGGACGGAAGGCCAGCCCCAGCATTTT
CDR3 protein: CASSYVGTEGQPQHF